Following are 22 T cell receptor beta chains from one sample sequenced in a study of T cells after yellow fever vaccination (dated by TCRdb to about 2019). What this sample's treatment or condition label stands for: live attenuated yellow fever vaccine strain. Preparation of the library involved 5' RACE. Data came from an Illumina NovaSeq 6000. Through fastp at Q25 and MiXCR, TCRdb rebuilt clones from the public reads, retaining in-frame beta chains. Rows are combined by CDR3 protein, so each entry shows the most common genes and DNA. This sample holds fewer than 450,000 distinct CDR3 sequences; 3% to 4.5% were observed only once. Clones ranked in the top ten supply roughly a quarter of the sample. This specimen was PBMCs, taken 5 days after the yellow fever booster vaccination. The receptor set was obtained from a man between 18 and 29 years old who received the YFV17D yellow fever vaccine.

This clonotype appeared many times. This chain uses TRBV10-3 with TRBJ2-6, with D perhaps given as TRBD1 or TRBD2 (5 bases each). CDR1 and CDR2 from the germline V gene are ENHRY and SYGVKD. This CDR3 region has 16 residues. Trimming shortened V by 0 bases and J by 2 bases, and 8 bases separated the two germline ends. The CDR3 region has the DNA TGTGCCATCAGTGAGTCTTCGGGGCCTGGGGCCAACGTCCTGACTTTC. It encodes CAISESSGPGANVLTF.

The J gene is TRBJ2-5, the V gene TRBV12-3 or TRBV12-4; either TRBD1 or TRBD2 may fit D (5 bases each). CDR3 size: 14 residues. Trimming took 4 bases from V and 0 from J, leaving 9 bases between them. CDR3 sequence: CASSSRDDQETQYF. The CDR3 nucleotides are TGTGCCAGCAGTTCCCGGGACGACCAAGAGACCCAGTACTTC.

The chain combines TRBV6-2 or TRBV6-3 with TRBJ2-7; 8 nucleotides line up with TRBD2. Germline lookup yields CDR1 MNHEY and CDR2 SVGEGT. The junction had 11 bases not matched to a gene; V was cut back by 6 bases and J by 4 bases. This CDR3 is 15 amino acids long. DNA of the CDR3: TGTGCCAGCAGCTACGAAGCGGGGGATCTATACGAGCAGTACTTC. Amino acid sequence: CASSYEAGDLYEQYF.

The chain employs TRBV9 and TRBJ2-3; D might be TRBD1 or TRBD2, each matching 5 bases. Germline assignment: CDR1 SGDLS and CDR2 YYNGEE. The CDR3 sequence is 17 residues long. V dropped 1 base and J dropped 6 bases, with 21 bases sitting between them. The CDR3 sequence is CASSVSIRASGTDTQYF. CDR3 in DNA: TGTGCCAGCAGCGTAAGTATTAGAGCGTCGGGGACCGATACGCAGTATTTT.

This chain links TRBV3-1 with TRBJ1-4; D unclear. Germline assignment: CDR1 LGHDT and CDR2 YNNKEL (reference sequence). This CDR3 region has 12 residues. Trimming removed 0 bases at V and 10 bases at J, with 6 bases between. The CDR3, as DNA: TGTGCCAGCAGCCAAGATACACGAAAACTGTTTTTT. It is translated as CASSQDTRKLFF.

The table lists this clonotype with a few counts. V and J are TRBV12-3 or TRBV12-4 and TRBJ1-3; D uncertain. CDR3 length equals 14 residues. V lost 2 bases and J lost 2, with 7 bases in between. CDR3 amino acids: CASSLYTAGNTIYF. The CDR3 region has the DNA TGTGCCAGCAGTTTATACACAGCTGGAAACACCATATATTTT.

This clonotype showed up many times. The J gene is TRBJ2-3, the V gene TRBV7-2, with no clear D. Germline V gives CDR1 SGHTA, CDR2 FQGNSA. The ends were cut back, 4 bases at V and 6 bases at J, with 8 bases in the middle. The CDR3 runs to 12 residues. CDR3 protein: CASSSQTDTQYF. DNA of the CDR3: TGTGCCAGCAGCTCCCAAACGGATACGCAGTATTTT.

This clonotype was recorded a few times. The chain combines TRBV5-8 with TRBJ2-1, with D maybe TRBD1 (6 bases). The V and J ends lost 10 bases and 2 bases respectively, with 16 bases between them. CDR1 is SGHTS and CDR2 is YDEGEE in the germline V gene. The length of the CDR3 is 14 residues. The CDR3 loop is CAGRTEGTYNEQFF. CDR3 in DNA: TGTGCCGGGCGGACAGAGGGAACCTACAATGAGCAGTTCTTC.

Ten or more counts support this clonotype. The chain employs TRBV7-2 and TRBJ2-7, with D possibly being TRBD2 (5 bases). Germline V lookup: CDR1 SGHTA, CDR2 FQGNSA. V lost 4 bases and J 4 bases, leaving 14 bases between the germline ends. The CDR3 contains 14 residues. CDR3 DNA sequence: TGTGCCAGCAGCTCGCAACTAGGCGGGTACGAGCAGTACTTC. This translates into CASSSQLGGYEQYF.

The chain carries TRBV6-1 and TRBJ1-4; D possibly corresponds to TRBD1 (6 bases). The CDR3 totals 16 residues. Germline V gene lookup returns CDR1 MNHNS and CDR2 SASEGT. The ends were cut back, 2 bases at V and 0 bases at J, with 10 bases in the middle. Here the CDR3 reads CASSEIWTATNEKLFF. The CDR3 DNA reads TGTGCCAGCAGTGAAATTTGGACAGCAACTAATGAAAAACTGTTTTTT.

This clonotype was found a few times. V usage is TRBV4-3 and J usage is TRBJ1-4; D is undetermined. This CDR3 has 12 amino acids. Germline V gene data show CDR1 as LGHNA and CDR2 as YSLEER. Deletions cut 2 bases from V and 8 bases from J, with 6 bases between. CDR3 nucleotides: TGCGCCAGCAGCCAACCGAGGGAAAAACTGTTTTTT. Amino acids: CASSQPREKLFF.

This clonotype was counted many times. This chain connects TRBV20-1 to TRBJ2-5; D is perhaps TRBD2 (6 bases). The ends were cut back, 5 bases at V and 4 bases at J, with 20 bases in the middle. Germline CDR1 DFQATT, CDR2 SNEGSKA (reference sequence). The CDR3 runs 15 residues. CDR3 residues: CSAPDSTRSAETQYF. CDR3 DNA sequence: TGCAGTGCTCCAGATTCGACTAGGAGTGCAGAGACCCAGTACTTC.

The gene calls are TRBV6-5 and TRBJ1-2, with D unclear. Germline V lookup: CDR1 MNHEY, CDR2 SVGAGI. Trimming removed 1 base at V and 0 bases at J, with 6 bases between. The CDR3 contains 14 residues. The CDR3 bases are TGTGCCAGCAGTTACTTTTCGGCTAACTATGGCTACACCTTC. Protein: CASSYFSANYGYTF.

This clonotype occurred a few times. The V gene is TRBV20-1, the J gene TRBJ1-2; D is possibly TRBD1 (6 bases). Germline assignment: CDR1 DFQATT and CDR2 SNEGSKA (reference sequence). The CDR3 loop spans 12 amino acids. Trimming shortened V by 6 bases and J by 8 bases, and 16 bases separated the two germline ends. The CDR3 protein is CSATGTSKGYTF. The CDR3 DNA is TGCAGTGCAACCGGGACAAGCAAAGGCTACACCTTC.

The chain links TRBV20-1 to TRBJ1-1; 7 bases fit TRBD1. From germline, CDR1 is DFQATT and CDR2 SNEGSKA (reference sequence). The length of the CDR3 is 14 residues. V lost 4 bases to trimming and J lost 0 bases; unmatched junction nucleotides: 5. The CDR3 region has the DNA TGCAGTGCTACATCCGGGACAGTGAACACTGAAGCTTTCTTT. Its protein product is CSATSGTVNTEAFF.

In its sample, this clonotype was seen a few times. The gene calls are TRBV7-9 and TRBJ1-4, with a possible D match to TRBD1 (5 bases). The V and J ends lost 5 bases and 8 bases respectively, with 15 bases between them. This CDR3 comprises 14 residues. Germline CDR1 SEHNR, CDR2 FQNEAQ (reference sequence). The DNA of the CDR3 is TGTGCCAGCAGCCAGGACCCAACAGGAGAAAAACTGTTTTTT. Its translation: CASSQDPTGEKLFF.

This clonotype was detected a few times. V usage is TRBV5-1 and J usage is TRBJ2-5; D perhaps matches TRBD1 (6 bases). Germline V gene sequence: CDR1 SGHRS, CDR2 YFSETQ. V shed 4 bases and J shed 5 bases, with 15 bases lying between them. This CDR3 is 14 amino acids long. In nucleotides, the CDR3 is TGCGCCAGCAGCGGGGGACACTGGGGGGAGACCCAGTACTTC. Translated: CASSGGHWGETQYF.

This sequence joins TRBV3-1 and TRBJ1-6; unclear D gene. The CDR3 spans 13 residues. CDR1 and CDR2 (germline): LGHDT, YNNKEL (reference sequence). V lost 0 bases, J lost 9 bases, and 6 bases lay in between. CDR3 residues: CASSQEVRSPLHF. The CDR3 nucleotides read TGTGCCAGCAGCCAAGAGGTCCGTTCACCCCTCCACTTT.

The chain recombines TRBV12-3 or TRBV12-4 with TRBJ2-2; 8 positions match TRBD1. Losses at the gene ends were 5 bases for V and 7 bases for J; bases not matched to a gene: 9. The CDR3 has 15 amino acids. CDR3 region: CASSRRGQGDGELFF. Here the CDR3 DNA reads TGTGCCAGCAGTCGCCGAGGACAGGGCGACGGGGAGCTGTTTTTT.

This clonotype was detected only a few times. The J gene is TRBJ2-4, the V gene TRBV28; 9 nucleotides agree with TRBD2. V was clipped by 7 bases and J by 0 bases; unmatched bases: 4. The germline V gene encodes CDR1 MDHEN and CDR2 SYDVKM. The CDR3 runs to 15 residues. CDR3 in DNA: TGTGCCAGCAATCAAGCGGGAGGAGCCAAAAACATTCAGTACTTC. As protein: CASNQAGGAKNIQYF.

This clonotype was seen a few times. The chain combines TRBV20-1 with TRBJ1-1, with TRBD1 matching 7 bases. Germline values: CDR1 DFQATT, CDR2 SNEGSKA (reference sequence). The V and J ends lost 5 bases and 4 bases, in that order; junction bases with no gene match: 10. This CDR3 spans 14 amino acids. CDR3 protein: CSAPSGAGGTEAFF. The CDR3 DNA sequence: TGCAGTGCTCCCTCCGGCGCAGGGGGCACTGAAGCTTTCTTT.

The gene calls are TRBV20-1 and TRBJ2-1; TRBD2 agrees at 7 bases. Germline V gene sequence: CDR1 DFQATT, CDR2 SNEGSKA (reference sequence). This CDR3 is built from 14 residues. Trimming removed 4 bases from V and 0 bases from J; junction bases left unmatched: 3. DNA for the CDR3: TGCAGTGCTATGGGAGGGAGCTCCTACAATGAGCAGTTCTTC. This gives the protein CSAMGGSSYNEQFF.